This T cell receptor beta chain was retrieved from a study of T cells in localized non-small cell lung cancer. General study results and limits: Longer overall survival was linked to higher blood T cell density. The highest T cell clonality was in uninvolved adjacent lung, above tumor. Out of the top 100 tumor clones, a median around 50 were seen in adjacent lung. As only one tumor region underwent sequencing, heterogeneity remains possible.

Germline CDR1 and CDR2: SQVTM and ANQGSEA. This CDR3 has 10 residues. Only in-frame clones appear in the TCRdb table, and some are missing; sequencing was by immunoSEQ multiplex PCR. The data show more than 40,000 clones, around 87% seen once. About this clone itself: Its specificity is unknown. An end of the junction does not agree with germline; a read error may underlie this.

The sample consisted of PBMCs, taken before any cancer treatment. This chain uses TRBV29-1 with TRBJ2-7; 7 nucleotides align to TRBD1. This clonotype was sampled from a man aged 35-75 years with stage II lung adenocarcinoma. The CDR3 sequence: CSPSEGQTRF. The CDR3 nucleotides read TGCAGCCCCTCTGAGGGACAGACTCGCTTC.